These 31 T cell receptor beta chains share one sample of origin, sequenced in a study of blood T cell repertoires in COVID-19. TCRdb keeps only in-frame clones here, not all; method: immunoSEQ multiplex PCR. The sample yields approximately 390,000 clones, 70% to 90% seen once. Specimen: PBMCs or T cells enriched from blood (not recorded which). The origin of the receptors is a middle-aged woman with acute COVID-19.

This rearrangement joins TRBV12-5 to TRBJ2-5; 9 bases map to TRBD2. Trimming at V came to 1 base and at J to 9 bases, leaving 9 bases not matched to a gene. The CDR3 extends over 15 amino acids. Germline V gives CDR1 LGHNT, CDR2 FRNRAP. CDR3 region: CASGLGHSGGPPQYF. As DNA, the CDR3 is TGTGCTAGTGGTTTGGGCCATAGCGGGGGCCCCCCCCAGTACTTC.

This clone was seen a handful of times. The chain is built from TRBV30 and TRBJ1-2, with 10 bases identical to TRBD1. CDR1 and CDR2 (germline): GTSNPN, SVGIG (reference sequence). The CDR3 loop spans 16 amino acids. V lost 2 bases, J lost 3 bases, and 9 bases stayed unmatched. The CDR3, as DNA: TGTGCCTGGAGTTCCCTGACCGGGACAGGGGACTATGGCTACACCTTC. Translated, it gives CAWSSLTGTGDYGYTF.

The V call is TRBV5-1, the J call TRBJ2-7, with 10 bases aligning to TRBD1. This CDR3 has 15 amino acids. The junction had 2 bases not matched to a gene; V was cut back by 0 bases and J by 2 bases. CDR1 is SGHRS, CDR2 YFSETQ, per germline. The CDR3 DNA follows: TGCGCCAGCAGCTTGGAGGGACAGGGGCCCTACGAGCAGTACTTC. It specifies CASSLEGQGPYEQYF.

The CDR3 loop reads CASSLKTSGGARYDEQFF. The CDR3 DNA reads TGTGCCAGTAGTCTCAAGACTAGCGGGGGGGCCCGGTACGATGAGCAGTTCTTC. The chain links TRBV19 to TRBJ2-1; 14 bases map to TRBD2. Germline V CDR1 and CDR2: LNHDA, SQIVND (reference sequence). Losses at the gene ends were 5 bases for V and 8 bases for J; bases not matched to a gene: 14. The CDR3 runs to 18 residues.

V gene TRBV28 combines with J gene TRBJ1-2; D not certain. The CDR3 loop spans 12 amino acids. V lost 1 base and J lost 5, with 5 bases in between. Germline CDR1 is MDHEN and CDR2 is SYDVKM. CDR3 nucleotides: TGTGCCAGCAGTTTATCGGGATATGGCTACACCTTC. Protein product: CASSLSGYGYTF.

The rearrangement joins TRBV30 to TRBJ2-6; 9 nucleotides line up with TRBD1. CDR1 GTSNPN and CDR2 SVGIG come from the germline V gene (reference sequence). There are 17 residues in the CDR3. V trimming: 4 bases; J trimming: 0 bases; junction bases outside the gene matches: 7. This CDR3 is CAWIPGTGISGANVLTF. The CDR3 nucleotides read TGTGCCTGGATTCCCGGGACAGGGATCTCTGGGGCCAACGTCCTGACTTTC.

With regard to this clone: The same CDR3 can be traced to other DNA sequences in this sample. The chain uses TRBV5-1 and TRBJ1-4; 9 bases line up with TRBD1. The CDR3 totals 15 residues. CDR1 SGHRS and CDR2 YFSETQ come from the germline V gene. The trim removed 4 bases at V and 1 base at J, leaving 2 bases unmatched. The CDR3 DNA reads as TGCGCCAGCAGCCCGGACAGGGGAACTAATGAAAAACTGTTTTTT. This sequence encodes CASSPDRGTNEKLFF.

The chain links TRBV11-2 to TRBJ1-3, with D perhaps matching TRBD1 (5 bases). The CDR3 consists of 18 residues. Germline assignment: CDR1 SGHAT and CDR2 FQNNGV. The V gene lost 5 bases and the J gene lost 0 bases, with 20 bases spanning the gap. The CDR3 reads CASSNGGWDRISGNTIYF. The CDR3 DNA reads as TGTGCCAGCAGCAACGGGGGGTGGGATCGCATCTCTGGAAACACCATATATTTT.

The CDR3 DNA is TGCGCCAGCAGCTGGTCCGCGAACAATGAGCAGTTCTTC. Its translation is CASSWSANNEQFF. The rearrangement uses TRBV5-1 and TRBJ2-1; no clear D. Germline V gives CDR1 SGHRS, CDR2 YFSETQ. The germline V and J ends were trimmed by 3 bases and 5 bases, with 9 bases remaining between them. The CDR3 is made up of 13 amino acids.

This rearrangement joins TRBV5-1 to TRBJ2-3, with TRBD1 as a possible D gene (5 bases). Trimming left V 0 bases short and J 1 base short, with 12 bases between. CDR3 length: 16 residues. Germline-derived CDR1 and CDR2 are SGHRS and YFSETQ. In DNA, the CDR3 is TGCGCCAGCAGCTTGGAAGGAACAGGTCGCACAGATACGCAGTATTTT. Encoded protein: CASSLEGTGRTDTQYF.

J is TRBJ1-1 and V is TRBV5-4; D call uncertain. Germline CDR1 reads SGHNT; CDR2 reads YYREEE (reference sequence). This CDR3 region has 13 residues. V lost 0 bases to trimming and J lost 2 bases, with 5 bases between them. CDR3 in amino acids: CASSLGPNTEAFF. Written as DNA, the CDR3 is TGTGCCAGCAGCTTGGGGCCCAACACTGAAGCTTTCTTT. Complete variable domain (other parts from reference TRBV5-4 and TRBJ1-1): ETGVTQSPTHLIKTRGQQVTLRCSSQSGHNTVSWYQQALGQGPQFIFQYYREEENGRGNFPPRFSGLQFPNYSSELNVNALELDDSALYLCASSLGPNTEAFFGQGTRLTVV.

This clone has just one count. This chain uses TRBV19 with TRBJ1-6; weak D call: TRBD1 (5 bases). The CDR3 is 13 residues long. Germline V gene lookup returns CDR1 LNHDA and CDR2 SQIVND (reference sequence). V shed 3 bases and J shed 5 bases, with 5 bases lying between them. DNA of the CDR3: TGTGCCAGTAGTATGACAGATAATTCACCCCTCCACTTT. Translation gives CASSMTDNSPLHF. Complete variable domain (other parts from reference TRBV19 and TRBJ1-6): DGGITQSPKYLFRKEGQNVTLSCEQNLNHDAMYWYRQDPGQGLRLIYYSQIVNDFQKGDIAEGYSVSREKKESFPLTVTSAQKNPTAFYLCASSMTDNSPLHFGNGTRLTVT.

The chain links TRBV5-1 to TRBJ2-7; 8 bases are shared with TRBD1. With 4 bases clipped from V and 0 bases from J, the junction kept 3 bases outside the gene matches. Germline values: CDR1 SGHRS, CDR2 YFSETQ. The length of the CDR3 is 14 residues. The CDR3 loop reads CASSNDRGSYEQYF. DNA of the CDR3: TGCGCCAGCAGCAATGACAGGGGCTCCTACGAGCAGTACTTC.

This clone has a handful of counts. The rearrangement joins TRBV15 to TRBJ1-5, with D maybe TRBD1 (5 bases). Looked up from germline, CDR1 is LNHNV and CDR2 is YYDKDF (reference sequence). V shed 0 bases and J shed 5 bases, with 14 bases lying between them. The CDR3 is 16 residues long. The CDR3 DNA reads TGTGCCACCAGCAGAGATCGCCTCAGGGAATATCAGCCCCAGCATTTT. This encodes CATSRDRLREYQPQHF.

The CDR3 protein is CSVEQGLGNTIYF. Written as DNA, the CDR3 is TGCAGCGTTGAACAGGGGCTAGGAAACACCATATATTTT. V gene TRBV29-1 combines with J gene TRBJ1-3, with D possibly being TRBD1 (6 bases). The germline V gene encodes CDR1 SQVTM and CDR2 ANQGSEA. V lost 2 bases, J lost 4 bases, and 9 bases lay in between. The CDR3 sequence is 13 residues long.

This rearrangement joins TRBV18 to TRBJ1-3, with D maybe TRBD1 (6 bases). Deletions cut 6 bases from V and 1 base from J, with 16 bases between. The CDR3 has 16 residues. The germline gives CDR1 KGHSH, CDR2 LQKENI. The CDR3, as DNA: TGTGCCAGCTCTAACACAGGGAAGGGGTCTGGAAACACCATATATTTT. Translating it yields CASSNTGKGSGNTIYF. Looking up the rest from reference TRBV18 and TRBJ1-3 gives the full variable domain: NAGVMQNPRHLVRRRGQEARLRCSPMKGHSHVYWYRQLPEEGLKFMVYLQKENIIDESGMPKERFSAEFPKEGPSILRIQQVVRGDSAAYFCASSNTGKGSGNTIYFGEGSWLTVV.

CDR3 in amino acids: CASSPSRGASKETQYF. CDR3 nucleotides: TGCGCCAGCAGCCCCAGCCGGGGGGCCTCAAAGGAGACCCAGTACTTC. V usage is TRBV4-1 and J usage is TRBJ2-5; tentatively, D is TRBD2 (7 bases). CDR1 and CDR2 (germline): MGHRA, YSYEKL. V lost 4 bases to trimming and J lost 5 bases, with 20 bases between them. The CDR3 covers 16 residues.

The chain is built from TRBV19 and TRBJ2-2, with TRBD2 as a possible D gene (6 bases). Trimming took 5 bases from V and 6 from J, leaving 22 bases between them. Germline V lookup: CDR1 LNHDA, CDR2 SQIVND (reference sequence). The CDR3 runs to 17 residues. CDR3 bases: TGTGCCAGTAGTCCCTACTGGGACTCTCATACCTCCGGGGAGCTGTTTTTT. It yields the protein CASSPYWDSHTSGELFF.

This chain connects TRBV4-1 to TRBJ2-3; 9 bases are a match to TRBD2. There are 20 residues in the CDR3. J gave up 2 bases and V 0 bases, and 15 bases lay outside the gene matches. Germline values: CDR1 MGHRA, CDR2 YSYEKL. CDR3 residues: CASSQDSSGGTYVLTDTQYF. DNA for the CDR3: TGCGCCAGCAGCCAAGATTCCAGCGGGGGGACCTACGTCCTCACAGATACGCAGTATTTT.

The rearrangement links TRBV6-5 to TRBJ1-2; TRBD1 aligns across 9 bases. V shed 2 bases, J shed 3 bases, and the junction held 4 bases outside the gene matches. CDR3 length equals 15 residues. From germline, CDR1 is MNHEY and CDR2 SVGAGI. The CDR3 nucleotides read TGTGCCAGCAGTTACGGACAGGGGCTCGACTATGGCTACACCTTC. Translated, it gives CASSYGQGLDYGYTF.

Here the CDR3 reads CASSLATGATYGYTF. The CDR3 bases are TGCGCCAGCAGCTTGGCGACAGGGGCTACCTATGGCTACACCTTC. The V call is TRBV5-1, the J call TRBJ1-2, with 8 bases matching TRBD1. The CDR3 spans 15 residues. Per the germline V gene, CDR1 is SGHRS and CDR2 is YFSETQ. V shed 0 bases, J shed 4 bases, and the junction held 5 bases outside the gene matches.

V gene TRBV2 combines with J gene TRBJ1-1, with 10 bases fitting TRBD1. CDR1 is SNHLY and CDR2 is FYNNEI in the germline V gene. The CDR3 contains 14 residues. The V and J ends lost 7 bases and 5 bases, in that order; junction bases with no gene match: 7. The CDR3 DNA is TGTGCCAGCAATAGGGACAGGGGATCGACTGAAGCTTTCTTT. It codes for CASNRDRGSTEAFF.

This chain links TRBV9 with TRBJ2-7, with 10 bases identical to TRBD1. The V and J ends lost 3 bases and 5 bases, in that order; junction bases with no gene match: 8. The CDR3 length is 15 residues. Germline V gene lookup returns CDR1 SGDLS and CDR2 YYNGEE. Written as DNA, the CDR3 is TGTGCCAGCAGCGCGACCGGGACAGGGGTACACGAGCAGTACTTC. Translation gives CASSATGTGVHEQYF.

The gene calls are TRBV15 and TRBJ2-7, with D unresolved. This CDR3 has 13 amino acids. Per germline, CDR1 LNHNV and CDR2 YYDKDF (reference sequence). Trimming cost V 0 bases and J 2 bases, with 5 bases left between them. CDR3 nucleotide sequence: TGTGCCACCAGCAGAGACAGGACCTACGAGCAGTACTTC. This encodes CATSRDRTYEQYF.

CDR3 DNA sequence: TGCGCCAGCAGTAATGTTCCGGCGAACACCGGGGAGCTGTTTTTT. This encodes CASSNVPANTGELFF. The V gene is TRBV5-1, the J gene TRBJ2-2; the D is unclear. Between the trimmed V and J ends, which lost 5 bases and 0 bases, there was a span of 11 bases. The V gene's germline CDR1 is SGHRS and CDR2 YFSETQ. This CDR3 contains 15 residues.

V usage is TRBV29-1 and J usage is TRBJ2-7, with 9 bases that match TRBD1. V dropped 6 bases and J dropped 3; count of bases not matched to a gene: 3. This CDR3 comprises 12 residues. From germline, CDR1 is SQVTM and CDR2 ANQGSEA. This chain's CDR3 is CSVRTGVYEQYF. The CDR3 bases are TGCAGCGTGCGGACAGGGGTCTACGAGCAGTACTTC.

The chain links TRBV12-3 or TRBV12-4 to TRBJ1-5; D is undetermined. CDR3 size: 13 residues. Trimming left V 8 bases short and J 3 bases short, with 11 bases between. The CDR3 sequence is CASRRSDNQPQHF. The DNA of the CDR3 is TGTGCCAGCCGGAGGTCGGACAATCAGCCCCAGCATTTT.

The chain carries TRBV9 and TRBJ2-1; 8 bases map to TRBD2. Germline lookup yields CDR1 SGDLS and CDR2 YYNGEE. With V trimmed by 3 bases and J by 5 bases, 16 bases remained unmatched. This CDR3 has 18 residues. The CDR3 loop is CASSAVLRAGGSNNEQFF. The DNA for the CDR3 is TGTGCCAGCAGCGCTGTACTCCGGGCGGGGGGTTCTAACAATGAGCAGTTCTTC.

The rearrangement joins TRBV3-1 (or the pseudogene TRBV3-2) to TRBJ1-2, with D unresolved. CDR1 is LGHDT, CDR2 YNNKEL, per germline (reference sequence). V lost 1 base and J lost 6, with 6 bases in between. The CDR3 extends over 12 amino acids. CDR3 coding DNA: TGTGCCAGCAGCCAAGGCCAGGATGGCTACACCTTC. As protein: CASSQGQDGYTF.

This rearrangement joins TRBV7-9 to TRBJ1-1, with 12 bases fitting TRBD1. Germline trimming cut 5 bases from V and 4 bases from J; bases unmatched to any gene: 8. The CDR3 has 16 residues. Germline V gene sequence: CDR1 SEHNR, CDR2 FQNEAQ (reference sequence). This chain's CDR3 is CASSRKGQGAFTEAFF. CDR3 in DNA: TGTGCCAGCAGCCGAAAGGGACAGGGGGCGTTCACTGAAGCTTTCTTT.

The chain links TRBV2 to TRBJ1-5; D may be TRBD1 (5 bases). With 4 bases removed from V and 0 bases from J, the gap between germline ends came to 16 bases. The germline V gene has CDR1 SNHLY and CDR2 FYNNEI. The CDR3 loop spans 17 amino acids. The CDR3 nucleotides are TGTGCCAGCAGTGCGCAGGGCTACACATTTAGCAATCAGCCCCAGCATTTT. This gives the protein CASSAQGYTFSNQPQHF.